Following are 29 T cell receptor beta chains from one sample sequenced in a study of T cell responses to AZD1222 COVID-19 vaccine (TCRdb year 2021). The time point label for this specimen denotes: baseline before first vaccination. Sample treatment or condition, as interpreted from the label and publication: meningococcal conjugate vaccine given as trial control. Libraries came from the immunoSEQ multiplex PCR assay. TCRdb holds this immuneACCESS table with in-frame rearrangements only. Some clones are missing; in checked studies, unresolved V genes explain under half, and the rest has no known cause. The sample table records 70,000 to 95,000 clones; around nine tenths of these occur just once. The ten largest clones capture roughly 4.7% of the sample. The source was peripheral blood, collected on day 0 of MenACWY control vaccination. The source is an adult in good health.

The chain links TRBV12-3 or TRBV12-4 to TRBJ1-4; D not resolved. Trimming took 3 bases from V and 7 from J, leaving 6 bases between them. The CDR3 contains 12 residues. The CDR3 DNA reads TGTGCCAGCAGTTTGGGGATTGAAAAACTGTTTTTT. Its translation is CASSLGIEKLFF.

The gene calls are TRBV6-5 and TRBJ2-7; 8 bases match TRBD1. The CDR3 has 12 residues. V dropped 10 bases and J dropped 1; count of bases not matched to a gene: 3. CDR1 MNHEY and CDR2 SVGAGI come from the germline V gene. The CDR3 here is CATRQGSYEQYF. CDR3 coding DNA: TGTGCCACTCGACAGGGGTCCTACGAGCAGTACTTC.

The chain is built from TRBV6-5 and TRBJ1-2, with D possibly matching TRBD1 (5 bases). Germline CDR1 and CDR2: MNHEY and SVGAGI. The CDR3 is 13 amino acids. The V and J ends lost 5 bases and 11 bases respectively, with 18 bases between them. The chain's CDR3 is CASSLRDPRVYTF. CDR3 DNA: TGTGCCAGCAGTCTCCGGGACCCGAGGGTGTACACCTTC.

The V gene is TRBV7-2, the J gene TRBJ2-2, with D tentatively TRBD1 or TRBD2 (5 bases each). This CDR3 has 14 residues. CDR1 and CDR2 (germline): SGHTA, FQGNSA. With 5 bases removed from V and 4 bases from J, the gap between germline ends came to 11 bases. The DNA of the CDR3 is TGTGCCAGCAGCCCCCGGGGCGGCACCGGGGAGCTGTTTTTT. Amino acid sequence: CASSPRGGTGELFF. Filled out from reference TRBV7-2 and TRBJ2-2, the complete variable domain reads GAGVSQSPSNKVTEKGKDVELRCDPISGHTALYWYRQSLGQGLEFLIYFQGNSAPDKSGLPSDRFSAERTGGSVSTLTIQRTQQEDSAVYLCASSPRGGTGELFFGEGSRLTVL.

The gene calls are TRBV10-2 and TRBJ2-4; D call uncertain. The germline V gene has CDR1 WSHSY and CDR2 SAAADI. This CDR3 is built from 15 residues. V was trimmed by 9 bases and J by 0 bases, leaving 15 bases between them. CDR3 in amino acids: CASEIFGLAKNIQYF. The CDR3 bases are TGCGCCAGTGAGATATTCGGCCTAGCCAAAAACATTCAGTACTTC.

This chain joins TRBV9 and TRBJ2-1, with TRBD2 as a possible D gene (5 bases). Trimming removed 4 bases from V and 9 bases from J, with 11 bases in between. Germline V CDR1 and CDR2: SGDLS, YYNGEE. The CDR3 is made up of 12 amino acids. The CDR3 region is CASSHLGGEQFF. As DNA, the CDR3 is TGTGCCAGCAGCCACTTAGGAGGTGAGCAGTTCTTC.

This chain joins TRBV29-1 and TRBJ2-2; TRBD2 is a possible D gene (6 bases). The ends were cut back, 3 bases at V and 4 bases at J, with 15 bases in the middle. Germline V gene data show CDR1 as SQVTM and CDR2 as ANQGSEA. The CDR3 is made up of 15 amino acids. CDR3 protein: CSVERQGGGTGELFF. The CDR3 DNA reads TGCAGCGTTGAGCGGCAGGGAGGAGGCACCGGGGAGCTGTTTTTT.

V gene TRBV5-1 combines with J gene TRBJ2-7; weak D call: TRBD2 (6 bases). Per germline, CDR1 SGHRS and CDR2 YFSETQ. CDR3 length: 11 residues. Between the trimmed V and J ends, which lost 5 bases and 3 bases, there was a span of 6 bases. CDR3 coding DNA: TGCGCCAGCAGGGGAGGCTACGAGCAGTACTTC. Protein product: CASRGGYEQYF. Combining the CDR3 with reference TRBV5-1 and TRBJ2-7 gives the whole variable domain KAGVTQTPRYLIKTRGQQVTLSCSPISGHRSVSWYQQTPGQGLQFLFEYFSETQRNKGNFPGRFSGRQFSNSRSEMNVSTLELGDSALYLCASRGGYEQYFGPGTRLTVT.

The chain is built from TRBV12-3 or TRBV12-4 and TRBJ2-2; D unresolved. The CDR3 sequence is 13 residues long. With 6 bases removed from V and 5 bases from J, the gap between germline ends came to 10 bases. This CDR3 reads CASSALGTGELFF. CDR3 nucleotides: TGTGCCAGCAGCGCTCTAGGAACCGGGGAGCTGTTTTTT.

The chain joins TRBV9 to TRBJ2-3, with 7 bases identical to TRBD1. This CDR3 contains 15 residues. V lost 0 bases and J lost 6; bases outside the gene matches: 7. Germline lookup yields CDR1 SGDLS and CDR2 YYNGEE. The CDR3 DNA reads TGTGCCAGCAGCGTAGCCCCTGACAGGGTTGATACGCAGTATTTT. Translated: CASSVAPDRVDTQYF.

V gene TRBV29-1 combines with J gene TRBJ1-1; D is perhaps TRBD1 (6 bases). V was pared by 6 bases and J by 4 bases, with 15 bases between. This CDR3 is built from 13 residues. Germline assignment: CDR1 SQVTM and CDR2 ANQGSEA. CDR3 nucleotides: TGCAGCGTGGCAGGGGTGGTGGGCACTGAAGCTTTCTTT. As protein: CSVAGVVGTEAFF.

The J gene is TRBJ1-2, the V gene TRBV11-2; tentative D call: TRBD1 (5 bases). The CDR3 runs to 13 residues. Trimming left V 1 base short and J 8 bases short, with 11 bases between. Germline loops: CDR1 SGHAT, CDR2 FQNNGV. CDR3 DNA: TGTGCCAGCAGCTTAGGAGGGGAGAGGGGCTACACCTTC. Translated, it gives CASSLGGERGYTF.

The V and J genes are TRBV5-1 and TRBJ1-5; D is uncertain. Trimming removed 1 base at V and 6 bases at J, with 14 bases between. CDR1 is SGHRS, CDR2 YFSETQ, per germline. CDR3 length equals 15 residues. DNA of the CDR3: TGCGCCAGCAGCTTGAACCCAGGCCCGAGTCAGCCCCAGCATTTT. Translated, it gives CASSLNPGPSQPQHF.

The table lists this clone with a few counts. The CDR3 spells CASSIGRTGVYEQYF. The CDR3 DNA follows: TGCGCCAGCAGTATCGGTCGGACAGGGGTCTACGAGCAGTACTTC. The chain is built from TRBV4-3 and TRBJ2-7; 9 nucleotides match TRBD1. Germline V gene lookup returns CDR1 LGHNA and CDR2 YSLEER. The length of the CDR3 is 15 residues. The J segment lost 3 bases and the V segment lost 6 bases, leaving 9 bases of the junction unmatched.

The genes are TRBV5-6 and TRBJ2-3, with D maybe TRBD2 (6 bases). Trimming stripped 1 base from V and 4 bases from J, with 19 bases between. CDR3 length equals 17 residues. Germline values: CDR1 SGHDT, CDR2 YYEEEE. CDR3 in amino acids: CASSLRGTIPISDTQYF. The CDR3 DNA is TGTGCCAGCAGCTTGCGCGGGACCATACCAATCTCAGATACGCAGTATTTT.

V gene TRBV28 combines with J gene TRBJ2-4; the match to TRBD2 covers 12 bases. Trimming at V came to 6 bases and at J to 1 base, leaving 4 bases not matched to a gene. The V gene's germline CDR1 is MDHEN and CDR2 SYDVKM. There are 16 residues in the CDR3. Here the CDR3 DNA reads TGTGCCAGCAGCTATACTAGCGGGAGGGCCAAAAACATTCAGTACTTC. Translation: CASSYTSGRAKNIQYF. The full variable domain, in which reference TRBV28 and TRBJ2-4 provide the parts outside the CDR3, is DVKVTQSSRYLVKRTGEKVFLECVQDMDHENMFWYRQDPGLGLRLIYFSYDVKMKEKGDIPEGYSVSREKKERFSLILESASTNQTSMYLCASSYTSGRAKNIQYFGAGTRLSVL.

This chain joins TRBV30 and TRBJ1-4; tentative D call: TRBD1 (5 bases). This CDR3 is 17 amino acids long. V gave up 4 bases and J gave up 0 bases, with 18 bases separating them. Germline V gene lookup returns CDR1 GTSNPN and CDR2 SVGIG (reference sequence). CDR3 nucleotide sequence: TGTGCCTGGATGGCAAAACCCGGGGCAGCAACTAATGAAAAACTGTTTTTT. Its translation: CAWMAKPGAATNEKLFF.

This chain uses TRBV28 with TRBJ1-6; 11 nucleotides agree with TRBD1. The CDR3 spans 16 residues. The trim removed 4 bases at V and 7 bases at J, leaving 6 bases unmatched. Germline values: CDR1 MDHEN, CDR2 SYDVKM. CDR3 in amino acids: CASSSQGQGVNSPLHF. The DNA for the CDR3 is TGTGCCAGCAGTTCCCAGGGACAGGGGGTAAATTCACCCCTCCACTTT.

This chain uses TRBV4-2 with TRBJ1-2; the D gene is possibly TRBD1 (5 bases). The ends were cut back, 0 bases at V and 5 bases at J, with 13 bases in the middle. CDR1 and CDR2 from the germline V gene are LGHNA and YNFKEQ. The CDR3 consists of 15 residues. CDR3 coding DNA: TGTGCCAGCAGCCAAGATCAGGGAATAGGGTATGGCTACACCTTC. Its protein product is CASSQDQGIGYGYTF.

The CDR3, as DNA: TGTGCCAGCAGCCTCAGTCCAGCTGGCGAGCAGTACTTC. Its protein product is CASSLSPAGEQYF. The chain is built from TRBV11-2 and TRBJ2-7; D not resolved. Germline V gene lookup returns CDR1 SGHAT and CDR2 FQNNGV. Trimming took off 5 bases at V and 6 bases at J, with 14 bases between the two ends. This CDR3 comprises 13 residues.

J is TRBJ2-7 and V is TRBV5-1; D remains unclear. Germline assignment: CDR1 SGHRS and CDR2 YFSETQ. Trimming removed 2 bases at V and 2 bases at J, with 8 bases between. This CDR3 is built from 13 residues. CDR3 in amino acids: CASSLDAPYEQYF. The CDR3 bases are TGCGCCAGCAGCTTAGACGCTCCCTACGAGCAGTACTTC.

V gene TRBV10-2 combines with J gene TRBJ1-1; D ambiguous. The V and J ends lost 10 bases and 1 base respectively, with 4 bases between them. The CDR3 extends over 10 amino acids. Germline V lookup: CDR1 WSHSY, CDR2 SAAADI. The CDR3 sequence is CATRNTEAFF. DNA for the CDR3: TGCGCCACCCGGAACACTGAAGCTTTCTTT.

The CDR3 nucleotides read TGTGCCAGCACCGGCGGCAGTCCCTACGCGAACACCGGGGAGCTGTTTTTT. Translated: CASTGGSPYANTGELFF. The J gene is TRBJ2-2, the V gene TRBV27; D is undetermined. Germline V gives CDR1 MNHEY, CDR2 SMNVEV (reference sequence). Deletions cut 7 bases from V and 0 bases from J, with 18 bases between. The CDR3 is 17 amino acids.

The table lists this clone with a few counts. The chain carries TRBV9 and TRBJ2-2; 7 bases map to TRBD1. Per germline, CDR1 SGDLS and CDR2 YYNGEE. This CDR3 has 14 residues. V lost 4 bases, J lost 3 bases, and 3 bases stayed unmatched. CDR3 loop: CASSLQGDTGELFF. CDR3 sequence (DNA): TGTGCCAGCAGCCTCCAGGGGGACACCGGGGAGCTGTTTTTT. The full variable domain, rest sourced from reference TRBV9 and TRBJ2-2, is DSGVTQTPKHLITATGQRVTLRCSPRSGDLSVYWYQQSLDQGLQFLIQYYNGEERAKGNILERFSAQQFPDLHSELNLSSLELGDSALYFCASSLQGDTGELFFGEGSRLTVL.

The chain couples TRBV28 to TRBJ1-2, with a weak D call TRBD1 (5 bases). Germline-derived CDR1 and CDR2 are MDHEN and SYDVKM. The CDR3 is 12 amino acids. Trimming removed 3 bases from V and 8 bases from J, with 10 bases in between. The CDR3, as DNA: TGTGCCAGCAGTTTCCGGGGCCGGGGCTACACCTTC. Its translation is CASSFRGRGYTF.

V is TRBV24-1 and J is TRBJ2-2; perhaps TRBD2 as D (5 bases). Germline V lookup: CDR1 KGHDR, CDR2 SFDVKD. Trimming cost V 9 bases and J 0 bases, with 7 bases left between them. This CDR3 spans 13 amino acids. Here the CDR3 DNA reads TGTGCCACCGGACTCGCGAACACCGGGGAGCTGTTTTTT. Translating it yields CATGLANTGELFF.

The chain couples TRBV4-3 to TRBJ1-1, with D tentatively TRBD1 (5 bases). The CDR3 is 12 amino acids. Trimming removed 0 bases at V and 8 bases at J, with 7 bases between. The germline V gene has CDR1 LGHNA and CDR2 YSLEER. The CDR3 nucleotides are TGCGCCAGCAGCCAAGAGGGGGTAGAAGCTTTCTTT. Its protein is CASSQEGVEAFF.

The chain employs TRBV12-3 or TRBV12-4 and TRBJ1-1, with D possibly matching TRBD1 (6 bases). V was trimmed by 5 bases and J by 8 bases, leaving 9 bases between them. CDR3 size: 11 residues. For the CDR3, the DNA is TGTGCCAGCAGTCTAGGGACAGAAGCTTTCTTT. Translated, it gives CASSLGTEAFF.

The genes are TRBV9 and TRBJ2-3, with TRBD2 matching over 12 bases. Germline V lookup: CDR1 SGDLS, CDR2 YYNGEE. Trimming at V came to 2 bases and at J to 6 bases, leaving 7 bases not matched to a gene. This CDR3 is 16 amino acids long. The CDR3 sequence is CASSVSSGRGGDTQYF. The CDR3 nucleotides are TGTGCCAGCAGCGTGTCTAGCGGGAGGGGTGGGGATACGCAGTATTTT.